The rows below give T cell receptor beta chains drawn from one sample of a study of CD8+CD57+ T cells in acquired aplastic anemia. Each CDR3 protein is one row after TCRdb ran MiXCR on the reads. The sample shows 68,000 or so distinct CDR3 sequences, approximately 51% of them seen only once. Sample: sorted CD4+, CD8+, or CD8+CD57+ T cells (not recorded which) from PBMCs. These receptors were collected from a human donor in good health, serving as a control. CDR3s include the opening cysteine and the closing phenylalanine or tryptophan. D genes are given only for firm matches. For some rows the clone size is stated as once, few or many, or as a class when expanded; others skip it.

clone size: -; V gene: TRBV7-2; J gene: TRBJ1-6; D gene: -; CDR3 DNA: TGTGCCAGCAGCTTGACGAAGAATAATTCACCCCTCCACTTT; CDR3 protein: CASSLTKNNSPLHF
clone size: -; V gene: TRBV10-3; J gene: TRBJ1-5; D gene: TRBD1; CDR3 DNA: TGTGCCATCAGTGGGGGACAGGGGAGCAATCAGCCCCAGCATTTT; CDR3 protein: CAISGGQGSNQPQHF
clone size: -; V gene: TRBV9; J gene: TRBJ2-7; D gene: -; CDR3 DNA: TGTGCCAGCAGCGTAGCTGTGACTGTCCTAGACGAGCAGTACTTC; CDR3 protein: CASSVAVTVLDEQYF
clone size: -; V gene: TRBV4-3; J gene: TRBJ2-7; D gene: TRBD2; CDR3 DNA: TGCGCCAGCAGCCCCAGCGCAGAGTTAGCGGGGAAAGAGCAGTACTTC; CDR3 protein: CASSPSAELAGKEQYF
clone size: many; V gene: TRBV6-1; J gene: TRBJ1-1; D gene: -; CDR3 DNA: TGTGCCAGCACCGAGACGGTGAACACTGAAGCTTTCTTT; CDR3 protein: CASTETVNTEAFF
clone size: many; V gene: TRBV12-3/TRBV12-4; J gene: TRBJ2-1; D gene: -; CDR3 DNA: TGTGCCAGCAGTTTAGGACAGACACTTTACAATGAGCAGTTCTTC; CDR3 protein: CASSLGQTLYNEQFF
clone size: many; V gene: TRBV6-5; J gene: TRBJ1-2; D gene: -; CDR3 DNA: TGTGCCAGCAGTTACTTTGGGGGTTCCCCCTCTAACTATGGCTACACCTTC; CDR3 protein: CASSYFGGSPSNYGYTF
clone size: -; V gene: TRBV20-1; J gene: TRBJ1-1; D gene: -; CDR3 DNA: TGCAGTGCTATTAGGGTCAACACTGAAGCTTTCTTT; CDR3 protein: CSAIRVNTEAFF
clone size: -; V gene: TRBV29-1; J gene: TRBJ1-6; D gene: -; CDR3 DNA: TGCAGCGTTGTGGCTAGGGACACGCTCCACTTT; CDR3 protein: CSVVARDTLHF
clone size: many; V gene: TRBV24-1; J gene: TRBJ1-6; D gene: TRBD1; CDR3 DNA: TGTGCCACCAGTGAGCGGGACAGCCAGAGCTCCTATAATTCACCCCTCCACTTT; CDR3 protein: CATSERDSQSSYNSPLHF
clone size: -; V gene: TRBV2; J gene: TRBJ1-5; D gene: TRBD1; CDR3 DNA: TGTGCCAGGGGACAGATACAGCAGTCAGCCCAGCATTTT; CDR3 protein: CARGQIQQSAQHF
clone size: -; V gene: TRBV10-3; J gene: TRBJ1-2; D gene: TRBD1; CDR3 DNA: TGTGCCATCAGTGGATCGGGACAGATCAACTATGGCTACACCTTC; CDR3 protein: CAISGSGQINYGYTF
clone size: -; V gene: TRBV20-1; J gene: TRBJ1-2; D gene: -; CDR3 DNA: TGCAGTGCTAGACCTCCCCTTTTAGACTATGGCTACACCTTC; CDR3 protein: CSARPPLLDYGYTF
clone size: -; V gene: TRBV7-9; J gene: TRBJ1-2; D gene: -; CDR3 DNA: TGTGCCATCAACCCCCGGGACGGCGAGAGTCATGGCTACACCTTC; CDR3 protein: CAINPRDGESHGYTF
clone size: -; V gene: TRBV15; J gene: TRBJ2-7; D gene: -; CDR3 DNA: TGTGCCACCAGCAGAGGGGACTCCAGCTCCTACGAGCAGTACTTC; CDR3 protein: CATSRGDSSSYEQYF
clone size: few; V gene: TRBV19; J gene: TRBJ1-1; D gene: -; CDR3 DNA: TGTGCCAGTAGTATAGATCCCAGAGCTGAAGCTTTCTTT; CDR3 protein: CASSIDPRAEAFF
clone size: many; V gene: TRBV5-8; J gene: TRBJ1-2; D gene: -; CDR3 DNA: TGTGCCAGCAGCTTGGATTACAGTAGCCTCTATGGCTACACCTTC; CDR3 protein: CASSLDYSSLYGYTF
clone size: many; V gene: TRBV6-5; J gene: TRBJ2-7; D gene: TRBD2; CDR3 DNA: TGTGCCAGCAGTTACTCTCCAGGGAGGGACGAGCAGTACTTC; CDR3 protein: CASSYSPGRDEQYF
clone size: few; V gene: TRBV20-1; J gene: TRBJ2-5; D gene: TRBD2; CDR3 DNA: TGCAGTGCTCAAGCTAGCGGGGAGCCTACCCAGTACTTC; CDR3 protein: CSAQASGEPTQYF
clone size: few; V gene: TRBV10-3; J gene: TRBJ1-1; D gene: -; CDR3 DNA: TGTGCCATCCAATCCCAGGCGAACACTGAAGCTTTCTTT; CDR3 protein: CAIQSQANTEAFF
clone size: -; V gene: TRBV2; J gene: TRBJ2-1; D gene: TRBD2; CDR3 DNA: TGTGTCAGCAGTGCAAGGAAGACTAGCGGGCACAATGAGCAGTCCTTC; CDR3 protein: CVSSARKTSGHNEQSF
clone size: many; V gene: TRBV6-2/TRBV6-3; J gene: TRBJ1-1; D gene: -; CDR3 DNA: TGTGCCAGCAGTTACTTTCAGGGTAATGACACTGAAGCTTTCTTT; CDR3 protein: CASSYFQGNDTEAFF
clone size: once; V gene: TRBV7-2; J gene: TRBJ2-7; D gene: -; CDR3 DNA: TGTGCCAGCAGCTCCCAAGGGTGGGACGAGCAGTACTTC; CDR3 protein: CASSSQGWDEQYF
clone size: -; V gene: TRBV2; J gene: TRBJ2-7; D gene: -; CDR3 DNA: TGTGCCAGCAGAGGGCCGGCCAGCTACGAGCAGTACTTC; CDR3 protein: CASRGPASYEQYF
clone size: -; V gene: TRBV11-1; J gene: TRBJ1-3; D gene: -; CDR3 DNA: TGTGCCACCCCGTCCAAGCCCAGCCATAAAGCAGGAAACACCATATATTTT; CDR3 protein: CATPSKPSHKAGNTIYF
clone size: many; V gene: TRBV10-1; J gene: TRBJ2-2; D gene: -; CDR3 DNA: TGCGCCAGCAGTGAGAGGGCGGGGGCCGGCACCGGGGAGCTGTTTTTT; CDR3 protein: CASSERAGAGTGELFF